This T cell receptor (beta chain) was obtained from a study of early T cells in non-severe SARS-CoV-2 infection. TCRdb ran MiXCR on the 5' RACE reads and lists one entry per CDR3 protein. The data hold tens of thousands of distinct CDR3 sequences, with roughly 5% observed a single time. This clonotype showed up many times. This CDR3 is 15 amino acids long. Germline V CDR1 and CDR2: DFQATT, SNEGSKA (reference sequence). The V and J ends lost 3 bases and 6 bases, in that order; junction bases with no gene match: 7. This receptor was taken from an adult who was a healthcare worker with PCR-confirmed SARS-CoV-2 infection or an uninfected control (not recorded which). The sequencing input was whole blood. V is TRBV20-1 and J is TRBJ2-1; the match to TRBD2 covers 11 bases. DNA for the CDR3: TGCAGTGCTAGGTCCTTAGCGGGGGGGTCCAATGAGCAGTTCTTC. It specifies CSARSLAGGSNEQFF.